The rows below give T cell receptor beta chains drawn from one sample of a study of T cells expressing NK-cell markers. TCRdb re-called the 5' RACE reads; one entry per CDR3 protein, DNA not given. The sample holds 300,000 to 450,000 distinct CDR3 sequences. The sequenced sample consisted of blood T cells: a sorted CD56 or NKG2C T cell subset, CD4+ or CD8+ T cells, or bulk PBMC T cells (not recorded which). These receptors were obtained from a man aged 18-70 years in good health. Both conserved end residues are part of each CDR3.

J gene | V gene | CDR3 protein
TRBJ1-1 | TRBV28 | CASSTTHTEAFF
TRBJ2-5 | TRBV9 | CASSVGGLARETQYF
TRBJ2-3 | TRBV10-3 | CAISGGFSPADTQYF
TRBJ1-6 | TRBV2 | CASSFGTGRNSPLHF
TRBJ2-3 | TRBV7-9 | CASSFGTRTQDTQYF
TRBJ2-5 | TRBV12-5 | CASGPGQGQVGETQYF
TRBJ2-3 | TRBV12-3/TRBV12-4 | CASSPTGAGGSADTQYF
TRBJ1-2 | TRBV28 | CASSPTGAFFNGYTF
TRBJ2-1 | TRBV4-2 | CASRVRAGGLEQFF
TRBJ2-5 | TRBV11-2 | CASSLWARGQETQYF
TRBJ2-5 | TRBV19 | CASSFGTLGETQYF
TRBJ2-3 | TRBV6-2/TRBV6-3 | CASRSAGASSTDTQYF
TRBJ2-1 | TRBV27 | CASRPQGRFSYNEQFF
TRBJ2-5 | TRBV7-9 | CAGWTSGGTETQYF
TRBJ1-2 | TRBV12-3/TRBV12-4 | CASSISEGATNYGYTF
TRBJ2-2 | TRBV12-3/TRBV12-4 | CASSPARGWNTGELFF
TRBJ2-5 | TRBV6-1 | CASILKGPNSQETQYF
TRBJ2-7 | TRBV20-1 | CSASTGEAYEQYF
TRBJ1-6 | TRBV6-2/TRBV6-3 | CASSYPERALHF
TRBJ2-7 | TRBV2 | CASSGNGAYSYEQYF
TRBJ2-7 | TRBV18 | CASSHGQGTSYEQYF
TRBJ1-1 | TRBV5-4 | CASSAAGLRNTEAFF
TRBJ1-2 | TRBV2 | CASSGGLDGYTF
TRBJ1-6 | TRBV3-1 | CASSPRTPNSPLHF
TRBJ2-1 | TRBV20-1 | CSATSGHANSYNEQFF
TRBJ2-7 | TRBV7-9 | CASSFMSRVMGEQYF
TRBJ1-2 | TRBV20-1 | CSAWSKQGIYGYTF
TRBJ2-5 | TRBV5-4 | CASQTSGGAVETQYF
TRBJ1-5 | TRBV20-1 | CSAIPDREYQPQHF
TRBJ2-5 | TRBV5-1 | CASSLAVDSRETQYF
TRBJ2-2 | TRBV28 | CASSKQGAWTGELFF
TRBJ1-6 | TRBV12-3/TRBV12-4 | CASILREGSPLHF
TRBJ2-1 | TRBV7-3 | CASSPSRVGSYNEQFF
TRBJ1-6 | TRBV7-6 | CASSLSGAYNSPLHF
TRBJ2-7 | TRBV20-1 | CSARGRPNSYEQYF
TRBJ1-5 | TRBV18 | CASSPDGSFSQPQHF
TRBJ2-7 | TRBV20-1 | CSARGVTYSYEQYF
TRBJ2-7 | TRBV9 | CASSVGPGPHYEQYF
TRBJ1-5 | TRBV18 | CASSPGAGNQPQHF
TRBJ2-3 | TRBV6-5 | CASSYDIGGHTSTDTQYF
TRBJ2-5 | TRBV7-9 | CASSLVLGVFQETQYF
TRBJ1-1 | TRBV2 | CASTQTDTEAFF
TRBJ2-5 | TRBV19 | CASRRVMGSETQYF
TRBJ2-5 | TRBV12-3/TRBV12-4 | CASSHRLAGTQETQYF
TRBJ2-3 | TRBV7-9 | CASSFQGDRTDTQYF
TRBJ2-5 | TRBV7-2 | CASSLATFVGGALSPQETQYF
TRBJ2-2 | TRBV20-1 | CSAPGLNTGELFF
TRBJ2-7 | TRBV28 | CASSLIAPSYEQYF
TRBJ2-5 | TRBV19 | CASSIVGAGSVQETQYF
TRBJ2-5 | TRBV12-3/TRBV12-4 | CASSPGLAGPPGTQYF
TRBJ2-7 | TRBV6-5 | CASSYFGGPSSYEQYF
TRBJ1-1 | TRBV2 | CASRLSENTEAFF
TRBJ2-1 | TRBV2 | CASSVTSARAYNEQFF
TRBJ1-3 | TRBV27 | CASSTRTGRRNTIYF
TRBJ2-7 | TRBV27 | CASSVSLVGEQYF
TRBJ1-5 | TRBV20-1 | CSAVRHNQPQHF
TRBJ1-1 | TRBV20-1 | CSSTKQWTGVNTEAFF
TRBJ1-4 | TRBV4-2 | CASSPYPASTNEKLFF